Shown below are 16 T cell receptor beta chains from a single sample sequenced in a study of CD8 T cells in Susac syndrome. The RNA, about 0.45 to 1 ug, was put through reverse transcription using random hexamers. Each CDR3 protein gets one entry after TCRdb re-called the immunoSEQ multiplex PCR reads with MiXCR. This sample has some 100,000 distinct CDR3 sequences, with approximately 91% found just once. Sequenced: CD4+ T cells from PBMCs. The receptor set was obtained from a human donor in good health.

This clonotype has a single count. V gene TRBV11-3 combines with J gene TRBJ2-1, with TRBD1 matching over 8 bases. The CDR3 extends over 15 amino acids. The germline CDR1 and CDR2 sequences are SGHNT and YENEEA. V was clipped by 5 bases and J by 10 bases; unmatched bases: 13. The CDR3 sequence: CASSVGPDRADEQFF. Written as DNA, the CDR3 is TGTGCCAGCAGCGTTGGCCCGGACAGGGCCGACGAGCAGTTCTTC.

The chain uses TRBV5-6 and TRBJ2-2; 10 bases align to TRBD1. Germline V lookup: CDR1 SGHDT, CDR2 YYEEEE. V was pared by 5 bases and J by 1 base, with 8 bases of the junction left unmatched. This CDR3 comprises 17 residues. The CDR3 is CASRDFGQGENTGELFF. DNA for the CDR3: TGTGCCAGCAGGGATTTTGGACAGGGGGAGAACACCGGGGAGCTGTTTTTT.

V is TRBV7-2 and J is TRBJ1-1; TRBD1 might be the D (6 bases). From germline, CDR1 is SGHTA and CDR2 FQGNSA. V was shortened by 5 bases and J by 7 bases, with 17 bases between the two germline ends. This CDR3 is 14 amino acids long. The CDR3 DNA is TGTGCCAGCAGCCACCCCCTTACAGGGAGTGAAGCTTTCTTT. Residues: CASSHPLTGSEAFF.

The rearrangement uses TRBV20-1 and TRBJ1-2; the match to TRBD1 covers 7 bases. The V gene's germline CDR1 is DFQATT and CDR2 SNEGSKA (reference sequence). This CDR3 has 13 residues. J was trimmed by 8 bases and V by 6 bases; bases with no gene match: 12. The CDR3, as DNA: TGCAGTGCAAAGACAGGGTCCCCCCACGGCTACACCTTC. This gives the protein CSAKTGSPHGYTF.

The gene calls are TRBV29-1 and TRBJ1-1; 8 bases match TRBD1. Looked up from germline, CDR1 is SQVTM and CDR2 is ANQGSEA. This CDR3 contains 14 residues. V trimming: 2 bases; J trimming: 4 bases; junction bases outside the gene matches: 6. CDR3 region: CSVERGQGGTEAFF. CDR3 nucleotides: TGCAGCGTTGAAAGAGGACAGGGCGGCACTGAAGCTTTCTTT.

The CDR3 DNA sequence: TGTGCCAGCAGGTGCTCAGCCGGCCGAGGGGACACCTACGAGCAGTACTTC. Translating it yields CASRCSAGRGDTYEQYF. The gene calls are TRBV6-2 or TRBV6-3 and TRBJ2-7; a possible D gene is TRBD1 (6 bases). V was pared by 6 bases and J by 2 bases, with 23 bases between. The CDR3 spans 17 residues. CDR1 and CDR2 from the germline V gene are MNHEY and SVGEGT.

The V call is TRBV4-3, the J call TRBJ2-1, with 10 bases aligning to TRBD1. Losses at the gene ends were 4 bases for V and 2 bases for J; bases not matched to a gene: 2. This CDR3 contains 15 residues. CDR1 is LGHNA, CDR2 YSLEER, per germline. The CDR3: CASSPGQGTYNEQFF. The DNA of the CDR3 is TGCGCCAGCAGCCCGGGACAGGGGACCTACAATGAGCAGTTCTTC.

The CDR3 protein is CASSGRTSGRAGELFF. Here the CDR3 DNA reads TGTGCCAGCAGTGGCCGGACTAGCGGGAGGGCCGGGGAGCTGTTTTTT. This sequence joins TRBV2 and TRBJ2-2; the match to TRBD2 covers 15 bases. The V gene's germline CDR1 is SNHLY and CDR2 FYNNEI. Losses at the gene ends were 4 bases for V and 6 bases for J; bases not matched to a gene: 3. The CDR3 runs 16 residues.

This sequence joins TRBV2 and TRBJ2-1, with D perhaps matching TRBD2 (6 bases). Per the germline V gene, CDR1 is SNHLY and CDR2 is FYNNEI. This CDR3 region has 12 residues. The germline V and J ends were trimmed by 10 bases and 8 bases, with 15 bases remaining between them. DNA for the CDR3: TGTGCCACAAGGAGGGTCAGCGATGAGCAGTTCTTC. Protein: CATRRVSDEQFF.

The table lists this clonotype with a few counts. CDR3 residues: CASSRGGRGHEQFF. The CDR3 bases are TGTGCCAGCAGTCGGGGGGGCCGGGGGCATGAGCAGTTCTTC. The V gene is TRBV27, the J gene TRBJ2-1; TRBD2 agrees at 8 bases. The CDR3 spans 14 residues. Trimming removed 5 bases from V and 8 bases from J; junction bases left unmatched: 8. Germline CDR1 and CDR2: MNHEY and SMNVEV (reference sequence).

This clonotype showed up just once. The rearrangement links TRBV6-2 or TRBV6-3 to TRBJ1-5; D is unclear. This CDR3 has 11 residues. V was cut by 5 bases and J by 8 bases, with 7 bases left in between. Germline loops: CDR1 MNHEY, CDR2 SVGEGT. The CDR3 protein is CASSAGEPQHF. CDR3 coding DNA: TGTGCCAGCAGTGCCGGCGAGCCCCAGCATTTT.

The CDR3 spells CASGWTGNYGYTF. The CDR3 DNA reads TGTGCCAGCGGATGGACAGGCAACTATGGCTACACCTTC. The V and J genes are TRBV27 and TRBJ1-2; 7 nucleotides match TRBD1. With 8 bases clipped from V and 2 bases from J, the junction kept 5 bases outside the gene matches. Germline CDR1 and CDR2: MNHEY and SMNVEV (reference sequence). The CDR3 spans 13 residues.

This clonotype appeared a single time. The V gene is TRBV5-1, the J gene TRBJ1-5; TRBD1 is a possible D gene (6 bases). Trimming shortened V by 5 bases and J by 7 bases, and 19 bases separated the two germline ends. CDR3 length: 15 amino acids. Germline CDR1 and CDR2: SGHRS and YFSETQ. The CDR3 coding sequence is TGCGCCAGCAGTATCGGGACACCTCAGGGACAGCCCCAGCATTTT. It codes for CASSIGTPQGQPQHF. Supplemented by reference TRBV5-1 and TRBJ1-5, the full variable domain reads KAGVTQTPRYLIKTRGQQVTLSCSPISGHRSVSWYQQTPGQGLQFLFEYFSETQRNKGNFPGRFSGRQFSNSRSEMNVSTLELGDSALYLCASSIGTPQGQPQHFGDGTRLSIL.

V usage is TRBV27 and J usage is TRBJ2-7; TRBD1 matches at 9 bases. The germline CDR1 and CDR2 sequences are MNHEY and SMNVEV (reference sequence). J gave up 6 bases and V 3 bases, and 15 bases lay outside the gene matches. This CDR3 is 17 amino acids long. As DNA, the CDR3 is TGTGCCAGCAGTTTTACCCCCCTTTCCCCGACAGGGGGCGAGCAGTACTTC. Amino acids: CASSFTPLSPTGGEQYF.

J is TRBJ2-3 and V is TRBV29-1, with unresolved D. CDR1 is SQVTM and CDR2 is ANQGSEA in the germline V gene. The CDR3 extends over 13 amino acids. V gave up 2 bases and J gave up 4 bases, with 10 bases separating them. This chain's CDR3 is CSVEHLNADTQYF. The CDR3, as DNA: TGCAGCGTTGAACACCTCAACGCAGATACGCAGTATTTT.

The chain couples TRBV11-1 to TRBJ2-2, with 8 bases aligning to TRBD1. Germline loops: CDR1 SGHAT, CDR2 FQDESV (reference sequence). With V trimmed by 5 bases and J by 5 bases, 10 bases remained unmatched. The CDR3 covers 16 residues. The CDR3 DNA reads TGTGCCAGCAGCCGTCGGACAGGGTCAGAAACCGGGGAGCTGTTTTTT. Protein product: CASSRRTGSETGELFF.